The source of this T cell receptor (beta chain) is a study of OX40 agonist ivuxolimab in advanced cancers. Overall study: Patients received intravenous ivuxolimab every 2 weeks at 0.01 to 10 mg/kg. Having had anti-PD-1, anti-PD-L1 or anti-CTLA-4 therapy before was allowed, and under 50% had some. Study-wide points: Low normalized T-cell clonal expansion also characterized some of the nonresponders. More expanded clones were seen, on average, in CD8+ T cells than in CD4+.

Turning to this clone: The target antigen is unknown.

The assay was immunoSEQ multiplex PCR, and TCRdb's table has in-frame clones only and misses some. The data show 60,000 to 85,000 clones, nearly 85% seen once. Material: CD4+ or CD8+ T cells sorted from blood, obtained in a trial of the OX40 agonist ivuxolimab. The sequence came from an adult with an advanced solid tumor such as melanoma, head and neck, liver or kidney cancer.

The CDR3 DNA reads as TGTGCCAGTAGTACGGACAGGGGGCCCGAGCTGTTTTTT. Protein sequence: CASSTDRGPELFF. J is TRBJ2-2 and V is TRBV19; TRBD1 aligns across 11 bases. The CDR3 is made up of 13 amino acids. Per germline, CDR1 LNHDA and CDR2 SQIVND (reference sequence). The J segment lost 11 bases and the V segment lost 4 bases, leaving 3 bases of the junction unmatched.